The clone carrying this TCR beta chain was counted only a few times. These data come from a study of early T cells in non-severe SARS-CoV-2 infection. The TCR library protocol attached unique molecular identifiers to the individual cDNA molecules. TCRdb fed the 5' RACE reads into MiXCR, producing one record per CDR3 protein. Here the sample spans about 34,000 distinct CDR3 sequences, approximately 6% being singletons. This CDR3 region has 14 residues. V was pared by 4 bases and J by 4 bases, with 14 bases between. Germline assignment: CDR1 SQVTM and CDR2 ANQGSEA. The sequenced material came from whole blood. The receptor was isolated from an adult who was a healthcare worker with PCR-confirmed SARS-CoV-2 infection or an uninfected control (not recorded which). The chain couples TRBV29-1 to TRBJ1-3; D is uncertain. The DNA of the CDR3 is TGCAGCGTTGCCCCTCATGGGGTAGGAAACACCATATATTTT. Amino acid sequence: CSVAPHGVGNTIYF.